This is a list of T cell receptor beta chains from one sample in a study of neurological immune-mediated disorders. TCRdb re-derived calls from the 5' RACE reads in MiXCR, one entry per CDR3 protein. This sample has about 40,000 distinct CDR3 sequences, with 2% to 3% found just once. The sample was PBMCs. The receptors shown here come from a man aged 50 to 59 with multiple sclerosis. Each CDR3 is given with its conserved first and last residue. The D gene is left open where the match is weak. Some rows mark clone size as missing; the rest say once, few, many or name a class of expanded clone.

CDR3aa: CSAPRTGNTEAFF; CDR3nt: TGCAGTGCCCCGAGGACAGGGAACACTGAAGCTTTCTTT; d_gene: TRBD1; v_gene: TRBV20-1; j_gene: TRBJ1-1; abundance: many
CDR3aa: CASSLSTSGNTEAFF; CDR3nt: TGCGCCAGCAGCTTGTCCACATCGGGGAACACTGAAGCTTTCTTT; d_gene: NA; v_gene: TRBV5-1; j_gene: TRBJ1-1; abundance: many
CDR3aa: CASSLGGGAVYNEQFF; CDR3nt: TGTGCCAGCAGCTTAGGAGGGGGGGCAGTATACAATGAGCAGTTCTTC; d_gene: NA; v_gene: TRBV7-9; j_gene: TRBJ2-1; abundance: many
CDR3aa: CASRTVDFEKLFF; CDR3nt: TGTGCCAGCCGGACAGTGGACTTTGAAAAACTGTTTTTT; d_gene: NA; v_gene: TRBV5-6; j_gene: TRBJ1-4; abundance: many
CDR3aa: CASSLSLTGTDSYGYTF; CDR3nt: TGTGCCAGCAGCCTCAGTTTAACCGGGACAGACTCCTATGGCTACACCTTC; d_gene: TRBD1; v_gene: TRBV9; j_gene: TRBJ1-2; abundance: many
CDR3aa: CASSLNRDTSFYQPQNF; CDR3nt: TGTGCCAGCTCACTCAACCGGGACACATCCTTCTACCAGCCCCAGAATTTT; d_gene: NA; v_gene: TRBV18; j_gene: TRBJ1-5; abundance: many
CDR3aa: CASSLSGGPINEQFF; CDR3nt: TGTGCCAGCAGCCTTAGCGGGGGGCCGATTAATGAGCAGTTCTTC; d_gene: TRBD2; v_gene: TRBV6-4; j_gene: TRBJ2-1; abundance: many
CDR3aa: CASSYRHSTGELFF; CDR3nt: TGTGCCAGCAGCTATCGACATTCCACCGGGGAGCTGTTTTTT; d_gene: NA; v_gene: TRBV9; j_gene: TRBJ2-2; abundance: many
CDR3aa: CASSRDRGESEQYF; CDR3nt: TGTGCCAGCAGCCGGGACAGGGGGGAAAGCGAGCAGTACTTC; d_gene: TRBD1; v_gene: TRBV7-8; j_gene: TRBJ2-7; abundance: many
CDR3aa: CASSLGSQPQHF; CDR3nt: TGTGCCAGCAGTTTGGGGTCTCAGCCCCAGCATTTT; d_gene: NA; v_gene: TRBV12-3/TRBV12-4; j_gene: TRBJ1-5; abundance: many
CDR3aa: CSATPPDGTREGEAFF; CDR3nt: TGCAGTGCCACCCCCCCGGACGGAACGCGGGAGGGTGAAGCTTTCTTT; d_gene: NA; v_gene: TRBV20-1; j_gene: TRBJ1-1; abundance: many
CDR3aa: CASSFGREGLSREQYF; CDR3nt: TGCGCCAGCAGCTTCGGCAGGGAAGGTCTTTCGCGAGAGCAGTACTTC; d_gene: NA; v_gene: TRBV5-1; j_gene: TRBJ2-7; abundance: many
CDR3aa: CASSHGPGTVSAKDF; CDR3nt: TGCGCCAGCAGCCATGGACCCGGGACAGTCTCTGCGAAGGACTTC; d_gene: TRBD1; v_gene: TRBV4-1; j_gene: TRBJ2-7; abundance: many
CDR3aa: CASSYQTGKMEIQYF; CDR3nt: TGCGCCAGCAGCTACCAGACAGGGAAAATGGAAATTCAGTACTTC; d_gene: TRBD1; v_gene: TRBV5-1; j_gene: TRBJ2-4; abundance: many
CDR3aa: CASSLTLSGNTIYF; CDR3nt: TGCGCCAGCAGCCTGACACTCTCTGGAAACACCATATATTTT; d_gene: NA; v_gene: TRBV4-3; j_gene: TRBJ1-3; abundance: many
CDR3aa: CASSQDLTVSGNTIYF; CDR3nt: TGCGCCAGCAGCCAAGATTTAACAGTATCTGGAAACACCATATATTTT; d_gene: NA; v_gene: TRBV4-3; j_gene: TRBJ1-3; abundance: many
CDR3aa: CSAKVGGGETQYF; CDR3nt: TGCAGCGCAAAGGTGGGGGGAGGGGAGACCCAGTACTTC; d_gene: TRBD2; v_gene: TRBV29-1; j_gene: TRBJ2-5; abundance: many
CDR3aa: CASQDRGSYNEQFF; CDR3nt: TGTGCCAGCCAAGACAGGGGTTCCTACAATGAGCAGTTCTTC; d_gene: TRBD1; v_gene: TRBV6-5; j_gene: TRBJ2-1; abundance: many
CDR3aa: CASRGTSTDTQYF; CDR3nt: TGTGCCAGCAGGGGTACTAGCACAGATACGCAGTATTTT; d_gene: NA; v_gene: TRBV3-1; j_gene: TRBJ2-3; abundance: many
CDR3aa: CASSPGGTKVLTF; CDR3nt: TGTGCCAGCAGTCCAGGGGGAACGAAAGTCCTGACTTTC; d_gene: TRBD1; v_gene: TRBV28; j_gene: TRBJ2-6; abundance: NA
CDR3aa: CASSFGGTGETQYF; CDR3nt: TGCGCCAGCAGCTTTGGGGGTACGGGGGAGACCCAGTACTTC; d_gene: NA; v_gene: TRBV5-1; j_gene: TRBJ2-5; abundance: many
CDR3aa: CASSFSGGATNEKLFF; CDR3nt: TGCGCCAGCAGCTTCTCAGGGGGAGCAACTAATGAAAAACTGTTTTTT; d_gene: TRBD1; v_gene: TRBV5-1; j_gene: TRBJ1-4; abundance: many
CDR3aa: CASSFAGAGETQYF; CDR3nt: TGCGCCAGCAGCTTCGCGGGGGCCGGAGAGACCCAGTACTTC; d_gene: NA; v_gene: TRBV5-1; j_gene: TRBJ2-5; abundance: many
CDR3aa: CASSLGAGGSYEQYF; CDR3nt: TGCGCCAGCAGCTTGGGGGCAGGGGGCTCCTACGAGCAGTACTTC; d_gene: TRBD1; v_gene: TRBV5-1; j_gene: TRBJ2-7; abundance: many
CDR3aa: CSPREGNEQFF; CDR3nt: TGCAGCCCCCGGGAGGGGAATGAGCAGTTCTTC; d_gene: TRBD2; v_gene: TRBV29-1; j_gene: TRBJ2-1; abundance: many
CDR3aa: CASSLEWRGGPVGHTGELFF; CDR3nt: TGCGCCAGCAGCTTGGAGTGGCGGGGGGGCCCAGTCGGCCACACCGGGGAGCTGTTTTTT; d_gene: TRBD2; v_gene: TRBV5-1; j_gene: TRBJ2-2; abundance: many
CDR3aa: CASSQPGTGFGTDTQYF; CDR3nt: TGCGCCAGCAGCCAGCCCGGGACAGGGTTTGGCACAGATACGCAGTATTTT; d_gene: TRBD1; v_gene: TRBV4-1; j_gene: TRBJ2-3; abundance: many
CDR3aa: CASSPRQGGAEAFF; CDR3nt: TGTGCCAGCAGCCCCCGACAGGGAGGGGCTGAAGCTTTCTTT; d_gene: TRBD1; v_gene: TRBV7-9; j_gene: TRBJ1-1; abundance: many
CDR3aa: CASSPGHVTEAFF; CDR3nt: TGTGCCAGCAGCCCCGGTCATGTGACTGAAGCTTTCTTT; d_gene: NA; v_gene: TRBV7-3; j_gene: TRBJ1-1; abundance: many
CDR3aa: CASWDRLRSADANTGELFF; CDR3nt: TGCGCCTCCTGGGACAGACTAAGATCTGCAGACGCGAACACCGGGGAGCTGTTTTTT; d_gene: TRBD1; v_gene: TRBV4-1; j_gene: TRBJ2-2; abundance: many
CDR3aa: CASIGPTSGGAWGDTQYF; CDR3nt: TGTGCCAGCATCGGACCGACTAGCGGGGGGGCCTGGGGAGATACGCAGTATTTT; d_gene: TRBD2; v_gene: TRBV6-6; j_gene: TRBJ2-3; abundance: many
CDR3aa: CATSRRGSMSNQPQHF; CDR3nt: TGCGCCACCTCTAGGCGAGGGTCTATGAGCAATCAGCCCCAGCATTTT; d_gene: NA; v_gene: TRBV10-2; j_gene: TRBJ1-5; abundance: many
CDR3aa: CASSLGLAWPDTQYF; CDR3nt: TGCGCCAGCAGCTTGGGTCTAGCGTGGCCAGATACGCAGTATTTT; d_gene: NA; v_gene: TRBV5-1; j_gene: TRBJ2-3; abundance: many
CDR3aa: CSASPPGGGTNEKLFF; CDR3nt: TGCAGTGCTAGCCCCCCAGGGGGCGGAACTAATGAAAAACTGTTTTTT; d_gene: TRBD1; v_gene: TRBV20-1; j_gene: TRBJ1-4; abundance: many
CDR3aa: CASSPGKGYGYTF; CDR3nt: TGCGCCAGCAGCCCCGGAAAGGGGTATGGCTACACCTTC; d_gene: NA; v_gene: TRBV5-1; j_gene: TRBJ1-2; abundance: few
CDR3aa: CASSSGLAGEQFF; CDR3nt: TGTGCCAGCAGTTCGGGACTAGCCGGTGAGCAGTTCTTC; d_gene: TRBD2; v_gene: TRBV12-3/TRBV12-4; j_gene: TRBJ2-1; abundance: many
CDR3aa: CASSQVWGYNEQFF; CDR3nt: TGTGCCAGCAGCCAAGTATGGGGATACAATGAGCAGTTCTTC; d_gene: NA; v_gene: TRBV3-1; j_gene: TRBJ2-1; abundance: many
CDR3aa: CASSERGTLAAGNTIYF; CDR3nt: TGTGCCAGCAGCGAACGGGGCACTCTCGCCGCCGGAAACACCATATATTTT; d_gene: NA; v_gene: TRBV9; j_gene: TRBJ1-3; abundance: many
CDR3aa: CASSPGQGLREQYF; CDR3nt: TGTGCCAGCTCCCCCGGGCAGGGGTTGCGCGAGCAGTACTTC; d_gene: NA; v_gene: TRBV18; j_gene: TRBJ2-7; abundance: few
CDR3aa: CASSQDLRVNTEAFF; CDR3nt: TGCGCCAGCAGCCAGGACTTAAGGGTGAACACTGAAGCTTTCTTT; d_gene: NA; v_gene: TRBV5-1; j_gene: TRBJ1-1; abundance: many
CDR3aa: CASSIGTGAYGYTF; CDR3nt: TGTGCCAGTAGTATAGGGACAGGGGCCTATGGCTACACCTTC; d_gene: TRBD1; v_gene: TRBV19; j_gene: TRBJ1-2; abundance: many
CDR3aa: CSVEGKGTDVIETQYF; CDR3nt: TGCAGCGTTGAAGGGAAAGGGACAGATGTGATCGAGACCCAGTACTTC; d_gene: TRBD1; v_gene: TRBV29-1; j_gene: TRBJ2-5; abundance: many